This entry lists 5 T cell receptor beta chains sequenced from one sample in a study (dated by TCRdb to between 2015 and 2016). The library was obtained by 5' RACE. The listed sequencing device is Illumina MiSeq. The raw public data were reprocessed by TCRdb itself: fastp quality trimming at Q25, MiXCR clonotype calling, in-frame beta chains only. Rows are unified per CDR3 protein, each entry keeping the most common DNA and genes. Counted in this sample were some 10,000 distinct CDR3 sequences; 45% to 50% of them appeared once. Around 12% of the sample is in the top ten clones. The sequencing sample was made of tumor-infiltrating naive CD4+ T cells sorted from the breast tumor. Sample cell subset or site, as interpreted from the label and publication: naive CD4+ T cells, CD4+CD45RA+CD25-. The origin of the receptors is a female donor with breast cancer.

This clonotype was counted only a few times. The chain uses TRBV7-2 and TRBJ1-2; TRBD1 matches 8 bases. There are 14 residues in the CDR3. The trim removed 3 bases at V and 5 bases at J, leaving 5 bases unmatched. CDR1 and CDR2 from the germline V gene are SGHTA and FQGNSA. In DNA form, the CDR3 reads TGTGCCAGCAGCTTGGACAGGGTGCCGTATGGCTACACCTTC. Its protein is CASSLDRVPYGYTF.

This chain uses TRBV25-1 with TRBJ2-1, with 10 positions matching TRBD2. The ends lost 1 base at V and 3 bases at J; junction bases unmatched: 3. In germline, CDR1 is MGHDK, CDR2 SYGVNS. The CDR3 covers 16 residues. CDR3 sequence (DNA): TGTGCCAGCAGTGAATCCCTAGCGGGAGTCTACAATGAGCAGTTCTTC. This gives the protein CASSESLAGVYNEQFF. Variable domain in full (rest from reference TRBV25-1 and TRBJ2-1): EADIYQTPRYLVIGTGKKITLECSQTMGHDKMYWYQQDPGMELHLIHYSYGVNSTEKGDLSSESTVSRIRTEHFPLTLESARPSHTSQYLCASSESLAGVYNEQFFGPGTRLTVL.

The gene calls are TRBV30 and TRBJ1-5; no clear D. Germline V gene lookup returns CDR1 GTSNPN and CDR2 SVGIG (reference sequence). The CDR3 extends over 14 amino acids. V lost 4 bases and J lost 2, with 12 bases in between. The CDR3 DNA reads TGTGCCTGGACCGCTGGAAGGGGCAATCAGCCCCAGCATTTT. Translating gives CAWTAGRGNQPQHF.

This rearrangement joins TRBV7-2 to TRBJ1-2; 9 bases are a match to TRBD1. Germline assignment: CDR1 SGHTA and CDR2 FQGNSA. Trimming cost V 5 bases and J 10 bases; bases outside gene matches: 8. This CDR3 has 13 amino acids. CDR3 sequence: CTSSPGQGRDYTF. CDR3 in DNA: TGTACCAGCAGCCCCGGACAGGGGAGAGACTACACCTTC. Based on the CDR3 plus reference TRBV7-2 and TRBJ1-2, the full variable domain is GAGVSQSPSNKVTEKGKDVELRCDPISGHTALYWYRQSLGQGLEFLIYFQGNSAPDKSGLPSDRFSAERTGGSVSTLTIQRTQQEDSAVYLCTSSPGQGRDYTFGSGTRLTVV.

This rearrangement joins TRBV6-2 or TRBV6-3 to TRBJ1-1; 7 nucleotides agree with TRBD1. This CDR3 has 13 amino acids. The J segment lost 7 bases and the V segment lost 10 bases, leaving 12 bases of the junction unmatched. The V gene's germline CDR1 is MNHEY and CDR2 SVGEGT. For the CDR3, the DNA is TGTGCCATCGTCACGAGACAGGGAGATGAAGCTTTCTTT. Encoded protein: CAIVTRQGDEAFF.